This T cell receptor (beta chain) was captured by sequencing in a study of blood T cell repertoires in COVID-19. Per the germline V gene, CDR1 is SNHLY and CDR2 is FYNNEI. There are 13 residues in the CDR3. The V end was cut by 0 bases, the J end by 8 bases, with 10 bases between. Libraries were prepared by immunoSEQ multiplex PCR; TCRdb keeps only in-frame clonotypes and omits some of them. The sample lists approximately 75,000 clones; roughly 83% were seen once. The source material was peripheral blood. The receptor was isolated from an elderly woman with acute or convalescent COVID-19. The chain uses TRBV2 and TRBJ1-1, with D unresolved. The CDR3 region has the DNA TGTGCCAGCAGTGAAGCCCCCGACTTCGAAGCTTTCTTT. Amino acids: CASSEAPDFEAFF.